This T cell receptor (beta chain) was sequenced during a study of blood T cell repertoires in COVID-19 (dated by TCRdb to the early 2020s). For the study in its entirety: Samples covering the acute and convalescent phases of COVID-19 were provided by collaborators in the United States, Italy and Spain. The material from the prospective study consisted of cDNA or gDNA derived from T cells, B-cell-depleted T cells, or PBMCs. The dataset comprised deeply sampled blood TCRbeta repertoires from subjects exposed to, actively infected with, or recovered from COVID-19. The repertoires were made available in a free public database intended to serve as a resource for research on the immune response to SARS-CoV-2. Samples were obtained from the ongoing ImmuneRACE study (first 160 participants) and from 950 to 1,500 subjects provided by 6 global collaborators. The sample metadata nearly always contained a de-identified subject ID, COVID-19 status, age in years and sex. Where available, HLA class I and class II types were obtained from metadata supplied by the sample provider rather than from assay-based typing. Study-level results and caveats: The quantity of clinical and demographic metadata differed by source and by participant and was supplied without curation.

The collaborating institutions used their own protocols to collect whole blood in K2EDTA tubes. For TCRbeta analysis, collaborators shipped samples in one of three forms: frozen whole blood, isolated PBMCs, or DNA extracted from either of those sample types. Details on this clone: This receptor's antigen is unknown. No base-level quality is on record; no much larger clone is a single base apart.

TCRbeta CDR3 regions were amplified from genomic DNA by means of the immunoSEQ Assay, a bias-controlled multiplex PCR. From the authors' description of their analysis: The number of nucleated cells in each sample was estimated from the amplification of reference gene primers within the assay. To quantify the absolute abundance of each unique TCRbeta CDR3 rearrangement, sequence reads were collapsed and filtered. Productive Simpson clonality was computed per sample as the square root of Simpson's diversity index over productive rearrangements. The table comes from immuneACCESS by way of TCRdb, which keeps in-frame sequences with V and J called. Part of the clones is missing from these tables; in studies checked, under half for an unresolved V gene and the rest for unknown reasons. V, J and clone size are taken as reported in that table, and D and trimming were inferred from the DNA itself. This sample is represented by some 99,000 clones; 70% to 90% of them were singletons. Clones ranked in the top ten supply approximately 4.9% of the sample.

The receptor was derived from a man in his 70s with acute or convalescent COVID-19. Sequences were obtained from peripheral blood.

The base sequence is TGTGCCAGTAGTATTGTGGGACAGGGGATCGGTGAGCAGTTCTTC. It translates as CASSIVGQGIGEQFF. The V and J segments used are TRBV19 and TRBJ2-1; 10 of the junction bases match TRBD1. The germline V gene (reference sequence) supplies CDR1 LNHDA and CDR2 SQIVND. Spanning cysteine to phenylalanine, the CDR3 consists of 15 amino acids. Only the CDR3 portion is preserved as DNA: 45 bases, with reading frame beginning at the first base. Here V drops 3 bases and J drops 9 bases, and the junction holds 8 bases not matched to any gene.